Presented here are 24 T cell receptor beta chains from one specimen sequenced in a study of blood T cells in healthy people across ages. PCR was performed a second time for about 7 to 12 cycles using a sample-barcoded 5' primer and a J-beta primer mix. A single record per CDR3 protein comes from TCRdb applying MiXCR to the 5' RACE reads. The data hold 1,300,000 or so distinct CDR3 sequences, with 45% to 70% observed a single time. The specimen was blood. The source of these receptors is a young man in good health.

This clonotype was seen ten or more times. The V and J genes are TRBV12-3 or TRBV12-4 and TRBJ1-2; D perhaps matches TRBD1 (5 bases). The ends were cut back, 6 bases at V and 3 bases at J, with 11 bases in the middle. The CDR3 has 13 residues. This CDR3 reads CASSRDRYYGYTF. Written as DNA, the CDR3 is TGTGCCAGCAGCCGGGACCGCTACTATGGCTACACCTTC.

The chain joins TRBV6-6 to TRBJ1-2; 7 bases match TRBD1. This CDR3 is 16 amino acids long. J was trimmed by 5 bases and V by 0 bases; bases with no gene match: 9. Germline assignment: CDR1 MNHNY and CDR2 SVGAGI (reference sequence). The CDR3 is CASSYSREGARYGYTF. DNA of the CDR3: TGTGCCAGCAGTTACTCGAGAGAGGGGGCGCGGTATGGCTACACCTTC.

This clonotype was observed a single time. Written as DNA, the CDR3 is TGCAGTGCTAGCATTCGGCAGGGTGCGGAAAAACTGTTTTTT. Translating gives CSASIRQGAEKLFF. This rearrangement joins TRBV20-1 to TRBJ1-4, with a weak D call TRBD1 (5 bases). The V gene's germline CDR1 is DFQATT and CDR2 SNEGSKA (reference sequence). Trimming took 3 bases from V and 8 from J, leaving 16 bases between them. This CDR3 region has 14 residues.

The chain has TRBV29-1 and TRBJ2-1, with 7 nucleotides matching TRBD2. Germline loops: CDR1 SQVTM, CDR2 ANQGSEA. The CDR3 has 12 amino acids. V lost 4 bases and J lost 6; bases outside the gene matches: 3. The CDR3 loop is CSVVGGSNEQFF. The CDR3 bases are TGCAGCGTTGTTGGCGGGAGCAATGAGCAGTTCTTC.

The V and J genes are TRBV27 and TRBJ2-1; D perhaps matches TRBD2 (5 bases). This CDR3 comprises 13 residues. V lost 8 bases to trimming and J lost 14 bases, with 22 bases between them. CDR1 and CDR2 (germline): MNHEY, SMNVEV (reference sequence). The DNA for the CDR3 is TGTGCCAGCGGCAACCTCCGGGATCCCGGAGAGTTCTTC. Translating gives CASGNLRDPGEFF.

The J gene is TRBJ2-7, the V gene TRBV29-1; 10 bases map to TRBD2. V gave up 7 bases and J gave up 7 bases; unmatched junction bases: 10. Germline CDR1 is SQVTM and CDR2 is ANQGSEA. This CDR3 comprises 13 residues. Written as DNA, the CDR3 is TGCAGCGCCGGTACTAGCGGGGCCAATGAGCAGTACTTC. Amino acid sequence: CSAGTSGANEQYF.

The J gene is TRBJ1-2, the V gene TRBV5-1, with D unresolved. With 0 bases removed from V and 4 bases from J, the gap between germline ends came to 10 bases. The CDR3 is made up of 14 amino acids. Germline assignment: CDR1 SGHRS and CDR2 YFSETQ. In DNA form, the CDR3 reads TGCGCCAGCAGCTTGGCCGGAGAGACCTATGGCTACACCTTC. Translation gives CASSLAGETYGYTF.

The chain carries TRBV5-1 and TRBJ2-1; TRBD2 agrees at 7 bases. The length of the CDR3 is 15 residues. The germline gives CDR1 SGHRS, CDR2 YFSETQ. V shed 1 base, J shed 7 bases, and the junction held 8 bases outside the gene matches. The CDR3 reads CASSLRLAEGNEQFF. In nucleotides, the CDR3 is TGCGCCAGCAGCTTGCGGCTAGCGGAGGGGAATGAGCAGTTCTTC.

The V call is TRBV21-1, the J call TRBJ1-6; the table's D call, TRBD1, was not checked against the DNA. TRBV21-1 is recorded as a pseudogene. The CDR3 is made up of 15 amino acids. CDR3 DNA: TGTGCCAGCAGCCCGCAGGACAGGGATGCTTCACCCCTCCACTTT. It yields the protein CASSPQDRDASPLHF.

The chain carries TRBV12-5 and TRBJ1-2; D is uncertain. V gave up 2 bases and J gave up 0 bases, with 7 bases separating them. This CDR3 region has 14 residues. CDR1 is LGHNT, CDR2 FRNRAP, per germline. The CDR3 reads CASGLYGANYGYTF. In DNA, the CDR3 is TGTGCTAGTGGTTTGTACGGAGCTAACTATGGCTACACCTTC. Drawing the rest from reference TRBV12-5 and TRBJ1-2, the complete variable domain is DARVTQTPRHKVTEMGQEVTMRCQPILGHNTVFWYRQTMMQGLELLAYFRNRAPLDDSGMPKDRFSAEMPDATLATLKIQPSEPRDSAVYFCASGLYGANYGYTFGSGTRLTVV.

This clonotype was counted a single time. The chain uses TRBV11-2 and TRBJ2-7; D may match TRBD1 or TRBD2 (6 bases each). The germline V gene encodes CDR1 SGHAT and CDR2 FQNNGV. This CDR3 comprises 13 residues. The V end was cut by 2 bases, the J end by 6 bases, with 11 bases between. CDR3 loop: CASSLRGAGEQYF. The CDR3 DNA follows: TGTGCCAGCAGCTTAAGGGGGGCTGGCGAGCAGTACTTC.

This clonotype has a handful of counts. CDR3 sequence (DNA): TGTGCCGACCAAGAGACCCAGTACTTC. Translated, it gives CADQETQYF. The chain joins TRBV10-3 to TRBJ2-5; D unresolved. Germline CDR1 reads ENHRY; CDR2 reads SYGVKD. This CDR3 comprises 9 residues. Trimming removed 11 bases from V and 0 bases from J, with 1 base in between.

CDR3 in amino acids: CASSLGTAGEKLFF. The DNA of the CDR3 is TGCGCCAGCAGCCTCGGGACGGCTGGTGAAAAACTGTTTTTT. This chain links TRBV4-3 with TRBJ1-4, with D possibly being TRBD1 (5 bases). Trimming took 4 bases from V and 7 from J, leaving 13 bases between them. The CDR3 consists of 14 residues. In germline, CDR1 is LGHNA, CDR2 YSLEER.

This chain uses TRBV14 with TRBJ1-2; D is unresolved. Trimming left V 4 bases short and J 7 bases short, with 7 bases between. The length of the CDR3 is 11 residues. Germline assignment: CDR1 SGHDN and CDR2 FVKESK. CDR3 residues: CASSRDLGYTF. The CDR3 region has the DNA TGTGCCAGCAGCCGAGACCTTGGCTACACCTTC.

The table lists this clonotype with a count of one. The chain uses TRBV20-1 and TRBJ2-1; D gene ambiguous. V shed 0 bases and J shed 10 bases, with 19 bases lying between them. CDR3 size: 15 residues. Looked up from germline, CDR1 is DFQATT and CDR2 is SNEGSKA (reference sequence). CDR3 sequence (DNA): TGCAGTGCTAGAGAAGACAAATACTCGTACCGCGAGCAGTTCTTC. Translated, it gives CSAREDKYSYREQFF.

This rearrangement joins TRBV12-3 or TRBV12-4 to TRBJ2-2, with 7 bases lining up with TRBD1. The CDR3 is made up of 15 amino acids. The J segment lost 4 bases and the V segment lost 6 bases, leaving 8 bases of the junction unmatched. The CDR3: CASSPHRGSTGELFF. CDR3 bases: TGTGCCAGCAGCCCCCACAGGGGTAGCACCGGGGAGCTGTTTTTT.

This clonotype was recorded a few times. The chain employs TRBV7-9 and TRBJ2-7; D call uncertain. This CDR3 contains 13 residues. Germline CDR1 reads SEHNR; CDR2 reads FQNEAQ (reference sequence). The V gene lost 0 bases and the J gene lost 3 bases, with 6 bases spanning the gap. CDR3 bases: TGTGCCAGCAGCTTAGCGATGAACTACGAGCAGTACTTC. The encoded protein is CASSLAMNYEQYF.

As to this clonotype: A much larger clone lies one base from this, so it may be a read error. This rearrangement joins TRBV7-2 to TRBJ1-2; tentative D call: TRBD1 (5 bases). Germline CDR1 is SGHTA and CDR2 is FQGNSA. CDR3 size: 15 residues. The V end was cut by 6 bases, the J end by 0 bases, with 14 bases between. CDR3 nucleotide sequence: TGTACCAGCAGATCAGGCGGGGCGGCTAACTATGGCTACACCTTC. Translation: CTSRSGGAANYGYTF.

V is TRBV7-2 and J is TRBJ1-1; no definite D call. CDR1 and CDR2 (germline): SGHTA, FQGNSA. The CDR3 has 14 residues. Trimming removed 1 base at V and 1 base at J, with 7 bases between. For the CDR3, the DNA is TGTGCCAGCAGCTTAGTTTCGGCGAACACTGAAGCTTTCTTT. This translates into CASSLVSANTEAFF.

There are many counts of this clonotype. The rearrangement uses TRBV6-1 and TRBJ2-3, with D perhaps assigned TRBD1 or TRBD2 (6 bases each). V shed 2 bases and J shed 2 bases, with 14 bases lying between them. CDR3 length: 16 amino acids. CDR1 is MNHNS, CDR2 SASEGT, per germline. The CDR3 DNA follows: TGTGCCAGCAGTGAAAAGCGGAGGGGGTACACAGATACGCAGTATTTT. It is translated as CASSEKRRGYTDTQYF.

The chain carries TRBV12-3 or TRBV12-4 and TRBJ1-4; maybe TRBD1 (6 bases). The CDR3 length is 14 residues. V was clipped by 8 bases and J by 3 bases, with 13 bases between them. Here the CDR3 DNA reads TGTGCCAGCTGGCAGGGGTCGGCTAATGAAAAACTGTTTTTT. Translation: CASWQGSANEKLFF.

This CDR3 is CASSITFRQGTDTQYF. The DNA of the CDR3 is TGTGCCAGCAGTATTACGTTCCGACAGGGCACAGATACGCAGTATTTT. The chain recombines TRBV6-5 with TRBJ2-3; TRBD1 might be the D (6 bases). Trimming stripped 5 bases from V and 1 base from J, with 16 bases between. This CDR3 is 16 amino acids long. Germline CDR1 MNHEY, CDR2 SVGAGI.

This rearrangement joins TRBV6-2 or TRBV6-3 to TRBJ2-1; 8 bases map to TRBD2. This CDR3 region has 15 residues. Germline CDR1 is MNHEY and CDR2 is SVGEGT. With V trimmed by 6 bases and J by 6 bases, 10 bases remained unmatched. Here the CDR3 reads CASRLAGRKFNEQFF. CDR3 sequence (DNA): TGTGCCAGCAGATTAGCGGGAAGAAAGTTCAATGAGCAGTTCTTC.

The rearrangement uses TRBV6-5 and TRBJ2-1, with 9 bases aligning to TRBD1. Germline CDR1 reads MNHEY; CDR2 reads SVGAGI. V dropped 6 bases and J dropped 9; count of bases not matched to a gene: 6. The CDR3 sequence is 13 residues long. As DNA, the CDR3 is TGTGCCAGCAGCACAGGGGGCCCCACTGAGCAGTTCTTC. Translation: CASSTGGPTEQFF.